One TCR beta chain is described in this entry. The specificity of this receptor is unknown. Per-base quality was not reported, and no clone a single base away is much larger than it. This specimen belongs to a study of T cell responses to AZD1222 COVID-19 vaccine (dated by TCRdb to about 2021). For the study in its entirety: Because spike-specific TCR depth and breadth did not differ between the two schedules, AZD1222 recipients who got a second dose at roughly 4 weeks were pooled with those who got a second dose at roughly 12 weeks. A total of 233 trial participants underwent TCR sequencing, of whom some 210 received two doses of AZD1222 and roughly 25 received two doses of the MenACWY control vaccine. Trial participants were enrolled by age into 18-55, 56-69 and 70-plus year subgroups, with around 150, 28 and 57 TCR-sequenced participants respectively. Broad study findings and their caveats: The vaccine-associated CD4 TCRs covered the entire spike protein, and the dominant responses fell in regions 160-218 and 743-854. Conclusions about previously exposed vaccinees are limited because only a handful of AZD1222 recipients were SARS-CoV-2 seropositive at baseline. Because no samples from the day 14 peak response were available, repertoires could be characterized only after the peak T cell response. After two AZD1222 doses, spike-specific TCR breadth and depth were significantly higher than at day 0 and than in MenACWY recipients. In the small 56-69-year group, the increase in depth fell short of significance, most likely because of low power. Participants were mostly white British and included more females than males, and it was suggested by the authors that clonal diversity may have been underestimated. Reportedly, almost half of the unique spike-specific TCRs recognized epitopes lying outside the regions that are mutated in the B.1.351 and B.1.1.7 variants.

Spanning cysteine to phenylalanine, the CDR3 consists of 12 amino acids. The sequence is cut down to CDR3 DNA, 36 bases in frame from base 1. The V and J ends are trimmed by 1 base and 13 bases, leaving 13 bases between them. From the germline V gene (reference sequence), CDR1 is LGHDT and CDR2 is YNNKEL. The time point label corresponds to: baseline before first vaccination. Vaccinee samples were obtained from the UK trials COV001 and COV002, which included a single-blind randomized controlled phase 2/3 trial of AZD1222 (ChAdOx1 nCoV-19) in healthy adults. Trial participant PBMC samples were collected at day 0 and day 28 after the second dose for TCRbeta chain sequencing. The CDR3 regions of human TCRbeta chains were subjected to immunosequencing. The study's processing was this. Repertoire TCRs were matched against a reference library of SARS-CoV-2-specific TCRs generated with the MIRA antigen-specificity platform. Breadth was defined as the fraction of unique TCRs that were SARS-CoV-2-associated. Depth was defined as the fraction of total T cells that were SARS-CoV-2-associated. Each spike-specific TCR was assigned to its reactive spike region and to a CD4 or CD8 class using the MIRA data. Log10-transformed breadth and depth values were compared by one-way ANOVA with Sidak's multiple comparisons tests. TCRdb retrieved this table from immuneACCESS and kept in-frame rearrangements only. Not all clones are present; in checked studies, unresolved V genes account for under half, and no reason is known for the remainder. That table supplies the V and J calls and clone size; D and trimming were determined from the DNA. Recorded for this sample are 90,000 or so clones; 80% to 90% of them occurred a single time. Together, the top ten hold approximately 7.9% of the sample.

The source was peripheral blood, collected on day 0 of AZD1222 vaccination. The V and J segments used are TRBV3-1 (or the pseudogene TRBV3-2) and TRBJ1-2, with a weak D call of TRBD1 (6 bases match). This receptor was identified in an adult in good health. CDR3 sequence: CASSQGTGTCTF. The sequence in DNA is TGTGCCAGCAGCCAAGGAACAGGGACCTGCACCTTC.